This TCR beta chain was captured in a study of CXCR3-negative and CXCR3-positive naive CD8 T cells. Study-wide results and limits: Partly lower CXCR3 expression followed cryopreservation, and most assays relied on fresh PBMCs. Each naive subset displayed comparably high diversity, whereas memory CD8+ cells displayed much lower diversity. Comparison of naive cells showed more hydrophobic TRB CDR3s in CXCR3-positive than in CXCR3-negative naive cells.

This CDR3 has 16 residues. Germline CDR1 and CDR2: SGHAT and FQNNGV. The TRB libraries of cDNA were built by UMI-labeled 5' RACE. Each CDR3 protein gets one entry in TCRdb, which reprocessed the 5' RACE reads and gives no DNA. In all, the sample yields approximately 100,000 distinct CDR3 sequences. The authors gated naive CD8+ T cells as CD45RO-CCR7+CD27+CD95-. To note about this clonotype: Its antigen is unidentified.

Source material: naive CXCR3+ CD8+ T cells from blood. Subset meaning: CD45RO-CCR7+CD27+CD95- naive CD8+ T cells expressing CXCR3 (TNR3+). The V and J genes are TRBV11-2 and TRBJ2-2; there is no DNA to check the TCRdb D call of TRBD2. This receptor was taken from a human donor in good health. Some clones in this sample may be carry-over from other donors' samples. CDR3 residues: CASSLDGRPITGELFF.